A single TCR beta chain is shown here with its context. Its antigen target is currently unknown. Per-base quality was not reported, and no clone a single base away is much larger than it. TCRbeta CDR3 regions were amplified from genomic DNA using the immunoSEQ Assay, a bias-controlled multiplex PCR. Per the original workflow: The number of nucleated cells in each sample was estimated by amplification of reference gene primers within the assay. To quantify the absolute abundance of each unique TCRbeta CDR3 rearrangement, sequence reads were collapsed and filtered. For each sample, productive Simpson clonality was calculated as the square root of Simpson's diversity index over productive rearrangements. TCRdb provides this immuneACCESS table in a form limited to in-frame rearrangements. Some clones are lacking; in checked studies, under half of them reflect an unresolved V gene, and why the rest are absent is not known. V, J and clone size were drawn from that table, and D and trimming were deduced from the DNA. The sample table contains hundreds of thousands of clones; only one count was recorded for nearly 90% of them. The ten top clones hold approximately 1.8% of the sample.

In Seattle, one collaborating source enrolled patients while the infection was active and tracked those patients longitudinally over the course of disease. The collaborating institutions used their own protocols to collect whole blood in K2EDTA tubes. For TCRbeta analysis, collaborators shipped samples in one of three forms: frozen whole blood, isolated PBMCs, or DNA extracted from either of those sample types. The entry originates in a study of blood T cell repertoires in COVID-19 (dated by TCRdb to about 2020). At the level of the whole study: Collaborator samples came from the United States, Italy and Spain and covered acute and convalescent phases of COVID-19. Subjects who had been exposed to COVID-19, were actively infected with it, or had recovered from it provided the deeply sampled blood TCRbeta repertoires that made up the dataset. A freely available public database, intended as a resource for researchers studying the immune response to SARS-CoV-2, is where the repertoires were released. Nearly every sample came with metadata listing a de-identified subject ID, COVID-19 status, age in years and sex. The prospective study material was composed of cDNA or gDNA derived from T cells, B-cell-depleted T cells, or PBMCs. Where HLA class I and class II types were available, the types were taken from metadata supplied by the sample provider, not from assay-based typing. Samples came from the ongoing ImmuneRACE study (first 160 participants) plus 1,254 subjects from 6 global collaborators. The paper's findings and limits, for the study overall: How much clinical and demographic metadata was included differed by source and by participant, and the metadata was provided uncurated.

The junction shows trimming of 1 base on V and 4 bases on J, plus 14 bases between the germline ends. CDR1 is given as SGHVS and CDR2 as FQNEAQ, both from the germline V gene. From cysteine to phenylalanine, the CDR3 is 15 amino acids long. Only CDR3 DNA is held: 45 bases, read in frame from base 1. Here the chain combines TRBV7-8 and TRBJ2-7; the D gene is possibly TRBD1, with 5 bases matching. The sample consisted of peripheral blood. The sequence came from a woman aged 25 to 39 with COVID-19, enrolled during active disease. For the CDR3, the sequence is CASSLEEGANYEQYF. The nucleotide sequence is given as TGTGCCAGCAGCTTAGAAGAAGGGGCGAATTACGAGCAGTACTTC.